This TCR beta chain was found in a study of metastatic and nonmetastatic thyroid tumors. Overall study results and limits: The study reportedly found significantly higher TCR beta diversity in malignant thyroid tumors than benign nodules, in blood and tumor.

The entire patient cohort was treatment-naive prior to thyroid surgery. The germline gives CDR1 GTSNPN, CDR2 SVGIG (reference sequence). The CDR3 spans 13 residues. V shed 3 bases, J shed 4 bases, and the junction held 5 bases outside the gene matches. TCRdb re-called the PCR reads with MiXCR. The repertoire holds under 95,000 clones, with about an eighth as singletons. This clone was seen ten or more times. The antigen remains unidentified. The chain links TRBV30 to TRBJ1-2; 7 nucleotides agree with TRBD1. Source material: blood. The receptor comes from a female donor with papillary thyroid cancer or a benign thyroid nodule (not recorded which). Some clones in this sample may be carry-over from other donors' samples. The DNA for the CDR3 is TGTGCCTGGAGAAGGGGGCCCAGCTATGGCTACACCTTC. Amino acids: CAWRRGPSYGYTF.